This TCR beta chain was sequenced during a study of OX40 agonist ivuxolimab in advanced cancers. Germline CDR1 is SGHTA and CDR2 is FQGTGA. The CDR3 loop spans 15 amino acids. J lost 4 bases, V lost 2 bases, and 5 bases had no gene match. Some clones are missing from TCRdb's copy, which holds only in-frame ones; the method was immunoSEQ multiplex PCR. The table shows fewer than 10,000 clones, with roughly 89% occurring only once. The receptor comes from an adult with an advanced solid tumor such as melanoma, head and neck, liver or kidney cancer. This chain connects TRBV7-3 to TRBJ2-3, with 8 bases aligning to TRBD2. This specimen consisted of CD4+ or CD8+ T cells sorted from blood, obtained in a trial of the OX40 agonist ivuxolimab. The CDR3 bases are TGTGCCAGCAGCTTAGCGGGGGGCCCCCCAGATACGCAGTATTTT. It encodes CASSLAGGPPDTQYF. The full variable domain, completed using reference TRBV7-3 and TRBJ2-3, is GAGVSQTPSNKVTEKGKYVELRCDPISGHTALYWYRQSLGQGPEFLIYFQGTGAADDSGLPNDRFFAVRPEGSVSTLKIQRTERGDSAVYLCASSLAGGPPDTQYFGPGTRLTVL.